A single T cell receptor (beta chain) is shown here with its context. The data derive from a study of blood T cell repertoires in COVID-19. Sequencing used immunoSEQ multiplex PCR; TCRdb keeps in-frame clones, though not all of them. The sample gives some 220,000 clones, around 82% of which show up once; about 7.2% is in the top ten. The CDR3 contains 16 residues. The receptor was derived from a woman between 70 and 85 years old with acute or convalescent COVID-19. The sample consisted of peripheral blood. V is TRBV21-1 and J is TRBJ2-5; TRBD2 is the table's D call and was not checked against the DNA. TRBV21-1 counts as a pseudogene. The CDR3 region has the DNA TGTGCCAGCAGCAAGAACGTTGAGAAGTTCCAAGAGACCCAGTACTTC. Protein: CASSKNVEKFQETQYF.